One sample yielded the 32 T cell receptor beta chains listed below, sequenced in a study of chemoradiotherapy in HPV16-positive cancers. Using immunoSEQ multiplex PCR, the repertoire was profiled, and TCRdb retains in-frame clones only, with some absent. Of 50,000 to 55,000 clones in the sample, over 85% were seen once. The sample was blood, taken from a patient who underwent chemoradiotherapy. These receptors all stem from a human donor with HPV-associated anogenital cancer.

The genes are TRBV11-3 and TRBJ2-5; TRBD1 matches at 9 bases. Germline CDR1 is SGHNT and CDR2 is YENEEA. With V trimmed by 4 bases and J by 5 bases, 5 bases remained unmatched. This CDR3 comprises 14 residues. CDR3 nucleotide sequence: TGTGCCAGCAGCTCGGGACAGGGAGGCGAGACCCAGTACTTC. This encodes CASSSGQGGETQYF.

The V call is TRBV2, the J call TRBJ2-5; perhaps D is TRBD1 or TRBD2 (6 bases each). The CDR3 is made up of 13 amino acids. CDR1 and CDR2 from the germline V gene are SNHLY and FYNNEI. Trimming removed 8 bases at V and 5 bases at J, with 15 bases between. The CDR3 bases are TGTGCCAGCTGGGGGGCGACGAGCGAGACCCAGTACTTC. Translation: CASWGATSETQYF.

The chain uses TRBV4-2 and TRBJ2-5; 8 bases are shared with TRBD1. The CDR3 spans 16 residues. Germline V gene sequence: CDR1 LGHNA, CDR2 YNFKEQ. V was clipped by 1 base and J by 4 bases; unmatched bases: 8. CDR3 bases: TGTGCCAGCAGCCAAGGAGAGGGCAGGGGGCTAGAGACCCAGTACTTC. It yields the protein CASSQGEGRGLETQYF.

The V and J genes are TRBV27 and TRBJ2-7; 8 nucleotides match TRBD2. Germline-derived CDR1 and CDR2 are MNHEY and SMNVEV (reference sequence). The CDR3 consists of 13 residues. V lost 3 bases and J lost 7; bases outside the gene matches: 5. CDR3: CASSFGGGGEQYF. DNA of the CDR3: TGTGCCAGCAGTTTTGGGGGCGGGGGGGAGCAGTACTTC.

V is TRBV4-1 and J is TRBJ2-1; TRBD1 aligns across 7 bases. The CDR3 runs to 17 residues. Losses at the gene ends were 1 base for V and 0 bases for J; bases not matched to a gene: 6. CDR1 and CDR2 from the germline V gene are MGHRA and YSYEKL. The DNA for the CDR3 is TGCGCCAGCAGCCAAGGACGGTCAGGGGGCTCCTACAATGAGCAGTTCTTC. Amino acid sequence: CASSQGRSGGSYNEQFF.

The rearrangement uses TRBV19 and TRBJ1-5; D is unresolved. This CDR3 contains 13 residues. CDR1 and CDR2 (germline): LNHDA, SQIVND (reference sequence). Trimming took off 5 bases at V and 0 bases at J, with 5 bases between the two ends. CDR3 sequence reads: CASSRGSNQPQHF. The CDR3 bases are TGTGCCAGTAGTCGGGGTAGCAATCAGCCCCAGCATTTT.

The chain carries TRBV6-1 and TRBJ1-1; the D gene is possibly TRBD1 (6 bases). The V gene's germline CDR1 is MNHNS and CDR2 SASEGT. The CDR3 runs to 13 residues. Written as DNA, the CDR3 is TGTGGACACCGGGGGGGCGCGGGCACTGAAGCTTTCTTT. Translation: CGHRGGAGTEAFF.

This sequence joins TRBV6-5 and TRBJ1-2; the D gene is possibly TRBD1 (5 bases). V was trimmed by 2 bases and J by 4 bases, leaving 11 bases between them. Germline values: CDR1 MNHEY, CDR2 SVGAGI. CDR3 length: 14 residues. The CDR3: CASSYLRVPYGYTF. The CDR3, as DNA: TGTGCCAGCAGTTACCTCAGGGTCCCCTATGGCTACACCTTC.

V gene TRBV19 combines with J gene TRBJ1-2; 10 bases map to TRBD1. The CDR3 is 15 amino acids. V lost 5 bases to trimming and J lost 8 bases; unmatched junction nucleotides: 11. Germline CDR1 and CDR2: LNHDA and SQIVND (reference sequence). The CDR3 nucleotides read TGTGCCAGTAGTCGCCCGCTGGGACAGGGGTCGGGCTACACCTTC. Its translation: CASSRPLGQGSGYTF.

J is TRBJ2-3 and V is TRBV29-1; 7 nucleotides align to TRBD2. The V segment lost 7 bases and the J segment 6 bases; nucleotides outside the gene matches: 1. Per germline, CDR1 SQVTM and CDR2 ANQGSEA. The CDR3 runs to 10 residues. The CDR3 reads CSAGGDTQYF. The DNA for the CDR3 is TGCAGCGCCGGGGGGGATACGCAGTATTTT.

The table lists this clone with a count of one. The gene calls are TRBV18 and TRBJ2-1, with D possibly matching TRBD1 (5 bases). Germline values: CDR1 KGHSH, CDR2 LQKENI. The CDR3 totals 14 residues. Trimming took 3 bases from V and 10 from J, leaving 16 bases between them. The CDR3 bases are TGTGCCAGCTCACCCAGGGATACCACCGGGGAGCAGTTCTTC. The encoded protein is CASSPRDTTGEQFF.

The rearrangement joins TRBV5-8 to TRBJ2-4; 9 positions match TRBD1. With V trimmed by 0 bases and J by 6 bases, 1 base remained unmatched. The germline CDR1 and CDR2 sequences are SGHTS and YDEGEE. This CDR3 contains 14 residues. This CDR3 is CASSLGQGGNIQYF. In DNA, the CDR3 is TGTGCCAGCAGCTTGGGACAGGGGGGAAACATTCAGTACTTC.

The gene calls are TRBV7-2 and TRBJ2-3; D possibly corresponds to TRBD2 (6 bases). V was shortened by 5 bases and J by 2 bases, with 20 bases between the two germline ends. Per germline, CDR1 SGHTA and CDR2 FQGNSA. CDR3 length: 17 residues. This chain's CDR3 is CASSRGTAIPPTDTQYF. CDR3 sequence (DNA): TGTGCCAGCAGCCGCGGGACTGCGATCCCACCCACAGATACGCAGTATTTT.

The rearrangement links TRBV9 to TRBJ2-5, with D tentatively TRBD2 (6 bases). V was clipped by 3 bases and J by 7 bases, with 7 bases between them. The V gene's germline CDR1 is SGDLS and CDR2 YYNGEE. There are 11 residues in the CDR3. This CDR3 reads CASSAGGTQYF. The CDR3, as DNA: TGTGCCAGCAGCGCCGGGGGGACCCAGTACTTC.

V and J are TRBV27 and TRBJ2-1; 7 bases map to TRBD1. V dropped 3 bases and J dropped 10; count of bases not matched to a gene: 3. This CDR3 is 12 amino acids long. Germline CDR1 reads MNHEY; CDR2 reads SMNVEV (reference sequence). The CDR3 DNA reads as TGTGCCAGCAGTTTTACAGGGGAGGAGCAGTTCTTC. Translating it yields CASSFTGEEQFF.

The chain couples TRBV6-1 to TRBJ2-5; tentatively, D is TRBD2 (5 bases). CDR1 and CDR2 from the germline V gene are MNHNS and SASEGT. The CDR3 is 13 residues long. Trimming left V 6 bases short and J 1 base short, with 9 bases between. The CDR3 DNA follows: TGTGCCAGCAGGATACTAGGCCAAGAGACCCAGTACTTC. Encoded protein: CASRILGQETQYF.

The chain has TRBV5-6 and TRBJ2-4; D may be TRBD1 (5 bases). V shed 2 bases and J shed 5 bases, with 5 bases lying between them. Germline CDR1 SGHDT, CDR2 YYEEEE. This CDR3 region has 12 residues. CDR3 region: CASSLGENIQYF. The CDR3 DNA sequence: TGTGCCAGCAGCTTAGGGGAAAACATTCAGTACTTC.

Sample share makes this clone medium-sized. The chain recombines TRBV4-1 with TRBJ1-4; D is ambiguous. This CDR3 is built from 14 residues. Germline values: CDR1 MGHRA, CDR2 YSYEKL. V lost 1 base, J lost 8 bases, and 11 bases lay in between. The chain's CDR3 is CASSQVGVREKLFF. The DNA for the CDR3 is TGCGCCAGCAGCCAAGTTGGGGTGAGGGAAAAACTGTTTTTT.

DNA for the CDR3: TGCAGTGCTAATACAGCAGATACGCAGTATTTT. Amino acids: CSANTADTQYF. This sequence joins TRBV20-1 and TRBJ2-3; D gene uncertain. CDR1 DFQATT and CDR2 SNEGSKA come from the germline V gene (reference sequence). The CDR3 runs to 11 residues. The germline V and J ends were trimmed by 4 bases and 4 bases, with 6 bases remaining between them.

The V and J genes are TRBV6-1 and TRBJ1-5, with D possibly matching TRBD1 (5 bases). The CDR3 is 14 residues long. CDR1 is MNHNS, CDR2 SASEGT, per germline. V was trimmed by 2 bases and J by 7 bases, leaving 12 bases between them. As DNA, the CDR3 is TGTGCCAGCAGTGAACGGGGACTACGGCAGCCCCAGCATTTT. It translates to CASSERGLRQPQHF.

The chain combines TRBV19 with TRBJ2-7, with 14 bases identical to TRBD2. The germline V gene encodes CDR1 LNHDA and CDR2 SQIVND (reference sequence). The length of the CDR3 is 18 residues. The V and J ends lost 3 bases and 1 base, in that order; junction bases with no gene match: 8. CDR3 in amino acids: CASSIQGLAGAISYEQYF. CDR3 sequence (DNA): TGTGCCAGTAGTATCCAGGGACTAGCGGGAGCGATTTCCTACGAGCAGTACTTC.

This chain joins TRBV30 and TRBJ2-1; D is perhaps TRBD2 (7 bases). This CDR3 contains 16 residues. Germline V gene sequence: CDR1 GTSNPN, CDR2 SVGIG (reference sequence). Trimming shortened V by 4 bases and J by 3 bases, and 19 bases separated the two germline ends. The CDR3 spells CAWNNERGGLYNEQFF. The CDR3 DNA follows: TGTGCCTGGAACAACGAGAGGGGGGGCCTCTACAATGAGCAGTTCTTC.

The CDR3 spells CASSQDPGSGTYNEQFF. CDR3 in DNA: TGTGCCAGCAGCCAAGATCCAGGTAGCGGAACCTACAATGAGCAGTTCTTC. The chain combines TRBV4-2 with TRBJ2-1; D is possibly TRBD2 (6 bases). The CDR3 extends over 17 amino acids. V lost 0 bases to trimming and J lost 2 bases, with 14 bases between them. The germline CDR1 and CDR2 sequences are LGHNA and YNFKEQ.

The chain uses TRBV5-1 and TRBJ2-2, with 10 nucleotides matching TRBD1. CDR1 is SGHRS, CDR2 YFSETQ, per germline. Trimming at V came to 6 bases and at J to 4 bases, leaving 9 bases not matched to a gene. The CDR3 extends over 16 amino acids. The CDR3 region has the DNA TGCGCCAGCACCCAGACGACAGGGGGCCCCACCGGGGAGCTGTTTTTT. Protein: CASTQTTGGPTGELFF.

The rearrangement joins TRBV5-1 to TRBJ1-2; D is unresolved. CDR1 SGHRS and CDR2 YFSETQ come from the germline V gene. CDR3 length: 15 residues. V was shortened by 1 base and J by 4 bases, with 14 bases between the two germline ends. This CDR3 is CASSLYRDASYGYTF. Here the CDR3 DNA reads TGCGCCAGCAGCTTGTATCGCGATGCAAGCTATGGCTACACCTTC.

The chain recombines TRBV27 with TRBJ2-7; 8 nucleotides match TRBD1. Per germline, CDR1 MNHEY and CDR2 SMNVEV (reference sequence). This CDR3 contains 15 residues. The V segment lost 6 bases and the J segment 1 base; nucleotides outside the gene matches: 8. Here the CDR3 DNA reads TGTGCCAGCAGACTCCAGGGGGCTATTTCCTACGAGCAGTACTTC. As protein: CASRLQGAISYEQYF.

V and J are TRBV19 and TRBJ1-1; D perhaps matches TRBD1 (6 bases). CDR1 is LNHDA and CDR2 is SQIVND in the germline V gene (reference sequence). The CDR3 contains 14 residues. Trimming pared 9 bases from V and 5 bases from J, leaving 19 bases between. CDR3 sequence: CASPPAGGETEAFF. DNA of the CDR3: TGTGCCAGCCCCCCGGCGGGGGGCGAAACTGAAGCTTTCTTT.

The chain is built from TRBV10-3 and TRBJ2-1; 10 positions agree with TRBD2. The CDR3 covers 14 residues. The junction had 9 bases not matched to a gene; V was cut back by 10 bases and J by 6 bases. Germline CDR1 and CDR2: ENHRY and SYGVKD. This CDR3 reads CATQAGGRLNEQFF. CDR3 nucleotide sequence: TGTGCCACCCAAGCGGGGGGGCGGCTCAATGAGCAGTTCTTC.

This chain uses TRBV9 with TRBJ2-1; no firm D call. Germline CDR1 is SGDLS and CDR2 is YYNGEE. The V end was cut by 3 bases, the J end by 4 bases, with 14 bases between. The CDR3 loop spans 15 amino acids. DNA for the CDR3: TGTGCCAGCAGCGGAACGGCGGACCTATACAATGAGCAGTTCTTC. The encoded protein is CASSGTADLYNEQFF.

The V and J genes are TRBV4-2 and TRBJ1-1, with D perhaps TRBD1 (5 bases). Germline V CDR1 and CDR2: LGHNA, YNFKEQ. CDR3 length: 15 residues. Trimming left V 0 bases short and J 7 bases short, with 15 bases between. Written as DNA, the CDR3 is TGTGCCAGCAGCCAAGATAATCAGGGATGGGGTGAAGCTTTCTTT. Translating gives CASSQDNQGWGEAFF.

The J gene is TRBJ2-7, the V gene TRBV4-1; 14 bases agree with TRBD2. Germline assignment: CDR1 MGHRA and CDR2 YSYEKL. The CDR3 loop spans 17 amino acids. V shed 5 bases, J shed 4 bases, and the junction held 10 bases outside the gene matches. DNA for the CDR3: TGCGCCAGCAGCGAGGGACTAGCGGGAGAGGGAGAGTACGAGCAGTACTTC. This translates into CASSEGLAGEGEYEQYF.

In this sample, this clone turned up a few times. The chain couples TRBV30 to TRBJ1-3; 8 bases fit TRBD1. Losses at the gene ends were 4 bases for V and 4 bases for J; bases not matched to a gene: 12. This CDR3 region has 16 residues. Germline lookup yields CDR1 GTSNPN and CDR2 SVGIG (reference sequence). The CDR3 loop is CAWNLRDRSSGNTIYF. The CDR3 DNA reads as TGTGCCTGGAACCTACGGGACAGGTCTTCGGGAAACACCATATATTTT.